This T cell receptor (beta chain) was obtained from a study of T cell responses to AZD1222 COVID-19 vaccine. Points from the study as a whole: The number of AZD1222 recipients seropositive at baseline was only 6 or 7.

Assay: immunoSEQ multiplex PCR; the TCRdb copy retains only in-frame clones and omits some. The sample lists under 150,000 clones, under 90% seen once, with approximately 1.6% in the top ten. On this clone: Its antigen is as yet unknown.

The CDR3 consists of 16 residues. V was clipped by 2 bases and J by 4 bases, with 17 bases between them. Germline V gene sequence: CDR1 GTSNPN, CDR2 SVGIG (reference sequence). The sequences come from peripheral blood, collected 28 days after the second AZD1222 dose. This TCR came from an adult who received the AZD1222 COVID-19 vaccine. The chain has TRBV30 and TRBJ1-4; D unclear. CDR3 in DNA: TGTGCCTGGAGTTTAACGAAACTGAGCAGTAATGAAAAACTGTTTTTT. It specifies CAWSLTKLSSNEKLFF.